This T cell receptor beta chain was profiled in a study of blood T cell repertoires in COVID-19. Background on the study: Samples of COVID-19 (acute and convalescent) were obtained from the United States, Italy and Spain. PBMCs, B-cell-depleted T cells, or T cells were the source of the cDNA or gDNA that made up the material.

Per the germline V gene, CDR1 is MGHRA and CDR2 is YSYEKL. The CDR3 has 16 residues. The germline V and J ends were trimmed by 4 bases and 2 bases, with 17 bases remaining between them. Methods used by the authors: Amplification from reference gene primers served as the basis for estimated nucleated cell counts. Only in-frame clones appear in the TCRdb table, and some are missing; sequencing was by immunoSEQ multiplex PCR. D and trimming were read from the DNA, whereas the V and J calls and clone size are those reported in that table. The sample records fewer than 150,000 clones, around three quarters being singletons.

This TCR was sampled from a human donor in a cohort sampled during active COVID-19. Sequencing input: peripheral blood. The J gene is TRBJ2-5, the V gene TRBV4-1; D might be TRBD2 (6 bases). CDR3 residues: CASSLDGGTTQETQYF. Here the CDR3 DNA reads TGCGCCAGCAGCCTGGATGGCGGGACGACTCAAGAGACCCAGTACTTC.